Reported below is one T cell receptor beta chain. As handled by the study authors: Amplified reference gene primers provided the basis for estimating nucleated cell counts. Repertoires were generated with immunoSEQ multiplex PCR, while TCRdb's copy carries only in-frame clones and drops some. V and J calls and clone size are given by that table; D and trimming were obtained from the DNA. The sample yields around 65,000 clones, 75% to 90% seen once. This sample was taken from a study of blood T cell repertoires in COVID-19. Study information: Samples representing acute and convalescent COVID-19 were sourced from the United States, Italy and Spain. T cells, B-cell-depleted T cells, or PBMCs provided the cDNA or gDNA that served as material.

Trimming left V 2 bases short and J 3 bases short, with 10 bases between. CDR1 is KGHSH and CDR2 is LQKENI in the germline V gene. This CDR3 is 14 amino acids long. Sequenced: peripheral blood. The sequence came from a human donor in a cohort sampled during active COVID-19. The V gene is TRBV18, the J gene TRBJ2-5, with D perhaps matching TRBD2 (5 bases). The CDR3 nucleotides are TGTGCCAGCTCACCAGTGTGGGGAGAAGAGACCCAGTACTTC. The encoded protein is CASSPVWGEETQYF.